The clone carrying this T cell receptor (beta chain) was recorded once. This sample is drawn from a study of CD8+ T cells in alopecia areata. Investigators isolated RNA and reverse transcribed it into cDNA to act as the sequencing template. Generated by immunoSEQ multiplex PCR, the TCRdb table keeps only in-frame clones and is missing some. Of 100,000 to 150,000 clones listed, approximately 49% are singletons. Deletions cut 3 bases from V and 4 bases from J, with 16 bases between. The CDR3 consists of 15 residues. Germline lookup yields CDR1 SGDLS and CDR2 YYNGEE. The sequence derives from a human donor with alopecia areata. This chain links TRBV9 with TRBJ1-2; D is uncertain. The material sequenced was CD8+ T cells sorted from blood, taken at week 0. CDR3 protein: CASSGASRETYGYTF. For the CDR3, the DNA is TGTGCCAGCAGCGGGGCCAGCCGGGAGACCTATGGCTACACCTTC.